These 15 T cell receptor beta chains originate from one sample sequenced in a study of cytomegalovirus exposure and HLA in healthy donors. Vbeta (60) and Jbeta (13) primers were used in the PCR. Assay used: immunoSEQ multiplex PCR; TCRdb lists only in-frame clones, some missing. The profile covers about 210,000 clones, with about 80% appearing a single time and roughly an eighth taken by the ten largest. Input material: PBMCs. The receptors originated from a young woman in good health and CMV-seropositive.

The rearrangement uses TRBV4-2 and TRBJ1-3; a weak D match, TRBD1 (6 bases). This CDR3 region has 15 residues. V was trimmed by 4 bases and J by 4 bases, leaving 14 bases between them. The germline gives CDR1 LGHNA, CDR2 YNFKEQ. CDR3 protein: CASSLLDSAGNTIYF. The CDR3 region has the DNA TGTGCCAGCAGCCTGCTGGACAGTGCGGGAAACACCATATATTTT.

The V call is TRBV7-9, the J call TRBJ2-7, with 9 positions matching TRBD2. V shed 4 bases and J 3 bases; nucleotides not matched to a gene: 7. Looked up from germline, CDR1 is SEHNR and CDR2 is FQNEAQ (reference sequence). The CDR3 spans 15 residues. The CDR3 loop is CASSSPSGTNYEQYF. The CDR3 region has the DNA TGTGCCAGCAGCTCCCCTAGCGGGACCAACTACGAGCAGTACTTC.

J is TRBJ2-2 and V is TRBV6-5; a weak D match, TRBD1 (5 bases). Trimming removed 6 bases at V and 7 bases at J, with 6 bases between. The germline CDR1 and CDR2 sequences are MNHEY and SVGAGI. CDR3 length equals 11 residues. The CDR3 region has the DNA TGTGCCAGCAGCAGGGACGGGGAGCTGTTTTTT. Residues: CASSRDGELFF.

The chain couples TRBV11-2 to TRBJ2-7, with 7 nucleotides matching TRBD1. The V gene end was trimmed by 5 bases and the J gene end by 6 bases; junction bases not matched to a gene: 4. CDR3 length: 12 amino acids. Germline V gene data show CDR1 as SGHAT and CDR2 as FQNNGV. The CDR3 region is CASSPTGPEQYF. The CDR3 bases are TGTGCCAGCAGCCCGACAGGGCCCGAGCAGTACTTC.

This clone appeared a single time. The chain joins TRBV27 to TRBJ2-5; D gene unclear. Trimming shortened V by 4 bases and J by 0 bases, and 9 bases separated the two germline ends. This CDR3 spans 14 amino acids. The germline gives CDR1 MNHEY, CDR2 SMNVEV (reference sequence). DNA for the CDR3: TGTGCCAGCAGTTCGGTCCCCAACCAAGAGACCCAGTACTTC. It specifies CASSSVPNQETQYF.

The rearrangement joins TRBV7-2 to TRBJ2-7; D is unresolved. V lost 5 bases, J lost 4 bases, and 15 bases lay in between. The CDR3 contains 14 residues. The germline gives CDR1 SGHTA, CDR2 FQGNSA. CDR3 DNA sequence: TGTGCCAGCAGCCCTGGCTTACTACCATACGAGCAGTACTTC. Translation: CASSPGLLPYEQYF.

This clone was detected only a few times. The rearrangement joins TRBV11-2 to TRBJ1-2; no definite D call. Trimming left V 2 bases short and J 4 bases short, with 14 bases between. CDR3 length: 15 residues. From germline, CDR1 is SGHAT and CDR2 FQNNGV. CDR3 sequence (DNA): TGTGCCAGCAGCTTAAGTGAGGGTAGGATCTATGGCTACACCTTC. Protein product: CASSLSEGRIYGYTF.

DNA of the CDR3: TGTGCCAGCAGAAAGGGGACTAGCGGGACCCGGGCAGATACGCAGTATTTT. This sequence encodes CASRKGTSGTRADTQYF. This chain joins TRBV11-2 and TRBJ2-3; 13 nucleotides align to TRBD2. The CDR3 is made up of 17 amino acids. Trimming at V came to 6 bases and at J to 4 bases, leaving 10 bases not matched to a gene. Germline CDR1 reads SGHAT; CDR2 reads FQNNGV.

This clone was recorded a few times. The chain has TRBV11-3 and TRBJ2-7; TRBD2 agrees at 10 bases. This CDR3 is 16 amino acids long. CDR1 SGHNT and CDR2 YENEEA come from the germline V gene. V was pared by 4 bases and J by 5 bases, with 11 bases of the junction left unmatched. CDR3 nucleotide sequence: TGTGCCAGCAGCTACCGGAGCGGGAGGGCCCTCCACGAGCAGTACTTC. Amino acids: CASSYRSGRALHEQYF.

This clone was counted a single time. The V call is TRBV19, the J call TRBJ1-3; no clear D. CDR3 length: 15 amino acids. Germline V gives CDR1 LNHDA, CDR2 SQIVND (reference sequence). V was cut by 5 bases and J by 4 bases, with 15 bases left in between. Written as DNA, the CDR3 is TGTGCCAGTAGTCCACTCAAAGGGAGCGGAAACACCATATATTTT. This codes for CASSPLKGSGNTIYF.

This clone was observed a few times. The V gene is TRBV18, the J gene TRBJ1-3; D gene uncertain. Germline-derived CDR1 and CDR2 are KGHSH and LQKENI. Trimming shortened V by 4 bases and J by 3 bases, and 22 bases separated the two germline ends. CDR3 size: 18 residues. CDR3 in DNA: TGTGCCAGCTCACGATACTTCCTTGTCCCGGGAGGTGGAAACACCATATATTTT. It specifies CASSRYFLVPGGGNTIYF.

The CDR3 reads CASSVERDNEQFF. The CDR3 DNA is TGTGCCAGCAGCGTAGAGCGGGACAATGAGCAGTTCTTC. The chain recombines TRBV9 with TRBJ2-1; possibly TRBD2 for D (6 bases). Germline V gene data show CDR1 as SGDLS and CDR2 as YYNGEE. The CDR3 covers 13 residues. Trimming cost V 0 bases and J 5 bases, with 6 bases left between them.

This chain joins TRBV5-6 and TRBJ1-4; 12 nucleotides match TRBD1. There are 15 residues in the CDR3. Germline assignment: CDR1 SGHDT and CDR2 YYEEEE. The V gene end was trimmed by 3 bases and the J gene end by 10 bases; junction bases not matched to a gene: 7. In DNA form, the CDR3 reads TGTGCCAGCAGCTGGGCCGGGACAGGGGGCGGAAAACTGTTTTTT. Protein product: CASSWAGTGGGKLFF. The full variable domain, in which reference TRBV5-6 and TRBJ1-4 provide the parts outside the CDR3, is DAGVTQSPTHLIKTRGQQVTLRCSPKSGHDTVSWYQQALGQGPQFIFQYYEEEERQRGNFPDRFSGHQFPNYSSELNVNALLLGDSALYLCASSWAGTGGGKLFFGSGTQLSVL.

The rearrangement joins TRBV11-2 to TRBJ1-2, with D possibly TRBD1 on 6 matching bases. The V and J ends lost 2 bases and 0 bases respectively, with 10 bases between them. CDR1 and CDR2 from the germline V gene are SGHAT and FQNNGV. The CDR3 covers 15 residues. The CDR3 here is CASSLTTGTNYGYTF. The CDR3 nucleotides read TGTGCCAGCAGCTTAACGACAGGCACTAACTATGGCTACACCTTC.

This clone showed up just a few times. This sequence joins TRBV5-4 and TRBJ2-7, with 9 bases that match TRBD1. The CDR3 spans 15 residues. V dropped 4 bases and J dropped 4; count of bases not matched to a gene: 9. Germline V gene sequence: CDR1 SGHNT, CDR2 YYREEE (reference sequence). CDR3 sequence: CASSPKAGTGYEQYF. The CDR3 coding sequence is TGTGCCAGCAGCCCCAAGGCCGGGACAGGGTACGAGCAGTACTTC.